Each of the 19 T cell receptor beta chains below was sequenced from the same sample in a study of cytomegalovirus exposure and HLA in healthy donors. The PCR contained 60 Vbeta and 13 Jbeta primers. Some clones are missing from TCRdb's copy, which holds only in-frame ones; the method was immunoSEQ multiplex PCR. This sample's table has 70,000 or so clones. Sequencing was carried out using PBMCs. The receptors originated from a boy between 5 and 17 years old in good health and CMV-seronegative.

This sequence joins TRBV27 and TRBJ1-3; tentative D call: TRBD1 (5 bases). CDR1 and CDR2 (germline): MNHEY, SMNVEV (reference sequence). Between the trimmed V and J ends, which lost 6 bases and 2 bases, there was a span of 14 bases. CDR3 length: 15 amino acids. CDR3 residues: CASSLSSGAGNTIYF. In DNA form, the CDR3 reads TGTGCCAGCAGCCTAAGTTCGGGGGCTGGAAACACCATATATTTT.

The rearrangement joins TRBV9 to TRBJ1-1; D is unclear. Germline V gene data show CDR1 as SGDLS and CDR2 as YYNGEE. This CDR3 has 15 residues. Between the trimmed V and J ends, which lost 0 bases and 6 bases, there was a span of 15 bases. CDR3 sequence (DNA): TGTGCCAGCAGCGTAGATGAGGTAGATTTCTCTGAAGCTTTCTTT. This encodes CASSVDEVDFSEAFF.

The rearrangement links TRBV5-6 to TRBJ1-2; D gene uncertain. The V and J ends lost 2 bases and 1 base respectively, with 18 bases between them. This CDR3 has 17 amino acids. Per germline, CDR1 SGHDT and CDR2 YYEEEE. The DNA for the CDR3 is TGTGCCAGCAGCTTTCCAGACTTCTACGGGTATAACTATGGCTACACCTTC. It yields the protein CASSFPDFYGYNYGYTF.

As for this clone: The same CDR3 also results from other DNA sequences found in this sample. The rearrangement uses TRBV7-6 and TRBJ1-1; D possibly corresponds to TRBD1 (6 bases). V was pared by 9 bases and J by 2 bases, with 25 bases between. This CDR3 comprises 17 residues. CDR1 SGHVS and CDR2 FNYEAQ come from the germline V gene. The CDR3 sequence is CASSPAGTTFTNTEAFF. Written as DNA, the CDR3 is TGTGCCAGTAGCCCGGCCGGGACAACCTTTACTAACACTGAAGCTTTCTTT.

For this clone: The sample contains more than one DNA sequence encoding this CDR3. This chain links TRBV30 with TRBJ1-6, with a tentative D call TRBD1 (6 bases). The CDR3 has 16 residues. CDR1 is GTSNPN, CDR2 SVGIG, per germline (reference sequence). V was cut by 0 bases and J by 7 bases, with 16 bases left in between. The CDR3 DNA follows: TGTGCCTGGAGTGTACGCTTCAGGGGTGGAAATTCACCCCTCCACTTT. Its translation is CAWSVRFRGGNSPLHF.

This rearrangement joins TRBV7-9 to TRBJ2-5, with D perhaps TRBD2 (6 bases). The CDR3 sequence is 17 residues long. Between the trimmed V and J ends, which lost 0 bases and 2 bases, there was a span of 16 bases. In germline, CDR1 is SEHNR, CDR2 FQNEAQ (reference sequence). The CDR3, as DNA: TGTGCCAGCAGCTTAGCGGTTGCAACGGGGGTACAAGAGACCCAGTACTTC. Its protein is CASSLAVATGVQETQYF.

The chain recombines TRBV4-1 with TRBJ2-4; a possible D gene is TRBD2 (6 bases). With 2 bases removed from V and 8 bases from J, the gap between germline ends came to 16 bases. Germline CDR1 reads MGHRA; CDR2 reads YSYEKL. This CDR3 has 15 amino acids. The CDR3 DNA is TGCGCCAGCAGCCAACTGTGGGGAGGAGTGGACATTCAGTACTTC. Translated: CASSQLWGGVDIQYF.

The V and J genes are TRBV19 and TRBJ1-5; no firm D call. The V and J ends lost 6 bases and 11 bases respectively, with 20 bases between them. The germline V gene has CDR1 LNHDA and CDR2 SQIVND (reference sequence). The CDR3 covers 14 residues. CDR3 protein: CASRPGIPHFSQHF. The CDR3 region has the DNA TGTGCCAGTAGACCCGGGATCCCCCATTTTTCCCAGCATTTT. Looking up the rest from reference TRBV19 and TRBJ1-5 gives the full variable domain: DGGITQSPKYLFRKEGQNVTLSCEQNLNHDAMYWYRQDPGQGLRLIYYSQIVNDFQKGDIAEGYSVSREKKESFPLTVTSAQKNPTAFYLCASRPGIPHFSQHFGDGTRLSIL.

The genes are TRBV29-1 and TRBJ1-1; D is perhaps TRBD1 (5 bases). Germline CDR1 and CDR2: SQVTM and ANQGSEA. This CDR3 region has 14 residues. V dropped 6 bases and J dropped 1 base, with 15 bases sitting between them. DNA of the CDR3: TGCAGCGTCACCAGGGTTGGGGAGAACACTGAAGCTTTCTTT. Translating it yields CSVTRVGENTEAFF.

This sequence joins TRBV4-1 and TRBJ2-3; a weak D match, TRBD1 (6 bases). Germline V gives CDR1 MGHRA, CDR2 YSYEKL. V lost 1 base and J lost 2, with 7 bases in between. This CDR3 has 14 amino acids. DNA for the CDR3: TGCGCCAGCAGCCAAGGGGGGCTCACAGATACGCAGTATTTT. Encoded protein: CASSQGGLTDTQYF.

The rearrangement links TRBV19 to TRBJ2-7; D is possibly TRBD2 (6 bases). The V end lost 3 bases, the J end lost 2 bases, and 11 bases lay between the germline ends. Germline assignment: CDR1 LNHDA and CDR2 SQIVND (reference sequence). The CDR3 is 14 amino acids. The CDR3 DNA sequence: TGTGCCAGTAGTATCCCGGGACTTCCCTACGAGCAGTACTTC. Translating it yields CASSIPGLPYEQYF.

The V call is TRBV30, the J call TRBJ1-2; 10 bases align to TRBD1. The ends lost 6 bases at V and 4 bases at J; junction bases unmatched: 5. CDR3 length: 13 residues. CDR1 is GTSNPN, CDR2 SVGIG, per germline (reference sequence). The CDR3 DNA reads TGTGCCTGTTCCGGGACAGGGGTCTATGGCTACACCTTC. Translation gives CACSGTGVYGYTF.

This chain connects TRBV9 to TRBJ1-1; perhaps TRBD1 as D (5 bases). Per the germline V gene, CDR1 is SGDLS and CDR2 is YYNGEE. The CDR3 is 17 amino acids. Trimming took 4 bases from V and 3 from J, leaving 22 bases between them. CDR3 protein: CASSNGAGTWGDTEAFF. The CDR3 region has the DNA TGTGCCAGCAGCAATGGGGCGGGGACGTGGGGGGACACTGAAGCTTTCTTT.

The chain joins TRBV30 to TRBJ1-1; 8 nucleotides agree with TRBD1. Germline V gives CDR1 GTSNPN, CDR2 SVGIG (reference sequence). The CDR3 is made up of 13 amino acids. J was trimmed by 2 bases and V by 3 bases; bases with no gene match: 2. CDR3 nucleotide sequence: TGTGCCTGGAGGCCAGGGGGCAACACTGAAGCTTTCTTT. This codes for CAWRPGGNTEAFF. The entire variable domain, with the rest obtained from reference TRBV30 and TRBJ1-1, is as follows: SQTIHQWPATLVQPVGSPLSLECTVEGTSNPNLYWYRQAAGRGLQLLFYSVGIGQISSEVPQNLSASRPQDRQFILSSKKLLLSDSGFYLCAWRPGGNTEAFFGQGTRLTVV.

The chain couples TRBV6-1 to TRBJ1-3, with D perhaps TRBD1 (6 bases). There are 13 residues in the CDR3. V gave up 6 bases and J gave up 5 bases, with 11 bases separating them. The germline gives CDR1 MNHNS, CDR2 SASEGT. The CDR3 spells CASRFQGRNTIYF. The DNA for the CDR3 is TGTGCCAGCAGGTTCCAGGGGAGAAACACCATATATTTT.

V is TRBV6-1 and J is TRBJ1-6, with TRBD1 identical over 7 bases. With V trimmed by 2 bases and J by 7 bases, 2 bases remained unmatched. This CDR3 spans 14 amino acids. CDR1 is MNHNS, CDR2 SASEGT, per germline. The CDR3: CASSELGQNSPLHF. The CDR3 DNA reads TGTGCCAGCAGTGAATTGGGACAGAATTCACCCCTCCACTTT.

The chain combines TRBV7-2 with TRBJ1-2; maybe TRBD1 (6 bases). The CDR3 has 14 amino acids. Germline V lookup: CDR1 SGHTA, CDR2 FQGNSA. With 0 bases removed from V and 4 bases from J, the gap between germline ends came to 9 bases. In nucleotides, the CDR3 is TGTGCCAGCAGCTTAGCAACAGGGCTCTATGGCTACACCTTC. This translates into CASSLATGLYGYTF.

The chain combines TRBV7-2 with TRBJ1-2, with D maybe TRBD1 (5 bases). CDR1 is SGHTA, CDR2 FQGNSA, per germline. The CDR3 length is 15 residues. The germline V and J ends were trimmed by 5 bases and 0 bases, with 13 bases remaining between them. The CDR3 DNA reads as TGTGCCAGCAGCCCTCCCTCGGGGGCTAACTATGGCTACACCTTC. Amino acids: CASSPPSGANYGYTF.

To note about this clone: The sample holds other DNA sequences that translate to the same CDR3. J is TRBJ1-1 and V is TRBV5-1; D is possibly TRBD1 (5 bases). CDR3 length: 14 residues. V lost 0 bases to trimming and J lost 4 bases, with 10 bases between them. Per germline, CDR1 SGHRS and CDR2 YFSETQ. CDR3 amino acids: CASSLATGFTEAFF. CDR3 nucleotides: TGCGCCAGCAGCTTGGCCACAGGCTTCACTGAAGCTTTCTTT. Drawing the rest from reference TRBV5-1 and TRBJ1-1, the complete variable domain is KAGVTQTPRYLIKTRGQQVTLSCSPISGHRSVSWYQQTPGQGLQFLFEYFSETQRNKGNFPGRFSGRQFSNSRSEMNVSTLELGDSALYLCASSLATGFTEAFFGQGTRLTVV.